This T cell receptor (beta chain) was observed in a study of blood T cells in healthy people across ages. A second about 6 to 11 cycle PCR used barcoded and J-beta primers. Using its own MiXCR run on the 5' RACE reads, TCRdb lists one record per CDR3 protein. This sample has 780,000 or so distinct CDR3 sequences, with 53% found just once. The TCR was taken from an elderly man in good health. Specimen: blood.

The CDR3 sequence is CAISAGAGANVLTF. CDR3 in DNA: TGTGCCATCAGTGCAGGGGCTGGGGCCAACGTCCTGACTTTC. V and J are TRBV10-3 and TRBJ2-6; tentative D call: TRBD1 (6 bases). The CDR3 runs to 14 residues. Germline-derived CDR1 and CDR2 are ENHRY and SYGVKD. Trimming removed 4 bases from V and 2 bases from J, with 6 bases in between.